The rows below give T cell receptor beta chains drawn from one sample of a study of CD8 T cells in ankylosing spondylitis. MiXCR, run by TCRdb on the 5' RACE reads, gives a single entry per CDR3 protein. In the table there are 160,000 or so distinct CDR3 sequences, 9.8% of which are singletons. The sequenced sample was blood, either unsorted or a sorted T cell fraction (not recorded which). Receptors originate from a female donor with ankylosing spondylitis or in good health (not recorded which). Both conserved end residues are part of each CDR3. A D gene is named only where the DNA matches it firmly. The size entry is marked missing in some rows and otherwise reads once, few, many or a size class.

v_call	j_call	d_call	cdr3_length	clone_size	cdr3_nt	cdr3_aa
TRBV5-5	TRBJ1-3	-	15	few	TGTGCCAGCAGCTTGGGACAGTACTCTGGAAACACCATATATTTT	CASSLGQYSGNTIYF
TRBV14	TRBJ2-4	-	14	-	TGTGCCAGCAGCCAAGTTACAGCCAAAAACATTCAGTACTTC	CASSQVTAKNIQYF
TRBV20-1	TRBJ2-5	-	15	few	TGCAGTGCTAGAGGAAGTGAGAGAGGTGGAGAGACCCAGTACTTC	CSARGSERGGETQYF
TRBV27	TRBJ2-3	TRBD2	15	-	TGTGCCAGCAGTTTCCGGACTAGCGGTGGAGGTACGCAGTATTTT	CASSFRTSGGGTQYF
TRBV12-3/TRBV12-4	TRBJ1-1	-	13	-	TGTGCCAGCAGTCAAGGACGTTTAATAGGAGCTTTCTTT	CASSQGRLIGAFF
TRBV19	TRBJ2-7	-	13	few	TGTGCCAGTCGACCCACTAGAGGCTACGAGCAGTACTTC	CASRPTRGYEQYF
TRBV5-1	TRBJ2-7	TRBD2	15	few	TGCGCCAGCAGCATGACTAGCGGGCTCTCCTACGAGCAGTACTTC	CASSMTSGLSYEQYF
TRBV14	TRBJ2-1	TRBD2	15	-	TGTGCCAGCAGCCCTATTGCGGGGGAGTACAATGAGCAGTTCTTC	CASSPIAGEYNEQFF
TRBV12-3/TRBV12-4	TRBJ2-1	TRBD2	17	-	TGTGCCAGCAGCATGACTAGCGGGAGGGCCGGGAACAATGAGCAGTTCTTC	CASSMTSGRAGNNEQFF
TRBV7-2	TRBJ1-2	-	14	few	TGTGCCAGCAGCTTACTCGACACTAACTATGGCTACACCTTC	CASSLLDTNYGYTF
TRBV7-6	TRBJ1-2	-	13	-	TGTGCCAGCAGCTTAGCGCCTGGGGATGGCTACACCTTC	CASSLAPGDGYTF
TRBV12-3/TRBV12-4	TRBJ1-1	-	11	many	TGTGCCAGCAGTTCTGGCCCTGAAGCTTTCTTT	CASSSGPEAFF
TRBV29-1	TRBJ1-1	-	11	few	TGCAGCGTCGGTACCAACACTGAAGCTTTCTTT	CSVGTNTEAFF
TRBV5-5	TRBJ1-2	-	15	many	TGTGCCAGCAGCCACGTGGCGGTTACTAACTATGGCTACACCTTC	CASSHVAVTNYGYTF
TRBV6-6	TRBJ1-5	-	13	-	TGTGCCAGCAGTTACGGGACCTCGGGGCCCCAGCATTTT	CASSYGTSGPQHF
TRBV20-1	TRBJ2-7	-	13	few	TGCAGTGCATCGACCGGACCTACCTACGAGCAGTACTTC	CSASTGPTYEQYF
TRBV7-2	TRBJ2-3	-	12	-	TGTGCCGGGGGAGCCACCGCAGATACGCAGTATTTT	CAGGATADTQYF
TRBV20-1	TRBJ2-7	TRBD2	13	-	TGCAGTGCTCCTAGCGGGACTCTCTACGAGCAGTACTTC	CSAPSGTLYEQYF
TRBV9	TRBJ2-2	-	13	-	TGTGCCAGCGGCCAGGCCTCAACCGGAGAGCTGTTTTTT	CASGQASTGELFF
TRBV29-1	TRBJ1-2	-	12	-	TGCAGCGCCCCTACGACGTCCTATGGCTACACCTTC	CSAPTTSYGYTF
TRBV9	TRBJ1-5	-	13	few	TGTGCCAGCAGCGAAGAGCAGGTGGGGCCCCAGCATTTT	CASSEEQVGPQHF
TRBV19	TRBJ2-1	TRBD2	14	-	TGTGCCAGTAGTAGTTTGTACGGGAGGGTTGGGCAGTTCTTC	CASSSLYGRVGQFF
TRBV9	TRBJ2-1	TRBD2	15	-	TGTGCCAGCAGCGTAGGTTCTAGCGGGAGGGGCGAGCAGTTCTTC	CASSVGSSGRGEQFF
TRBV10-3	TRBJ2-1	TRBD2	15	-	TGTGCCATCATTACTACTAGTGGCGGGAGGGAGGAGCAGTTCTTC	CAIITTSGGREEQFF
TRBV4-3	TRBJ2-7	-	15	few	TGCGCCAGCAGCCAAGGTGGGGCAGAAAGCTACGAGCAGTACTTC	CASSQGGAESYEQYF
TRBV25-1	TRBJ2-1	-	14	-	TGTGCCAGCAGTGAATACCTAGGATCCAGTGAGCAGTTCTTC	CASSEYLGSSEQFF
TRBV6-1	TRBJ2-3	-	12	many	TGTGCCAGCAGTCTTTTAGCAGATACGCAGTATTTT	CASSLLADTQYF
TRBV5-1	TRBJ2-7	-	15	-	TGCGCCAGCAGCTTTGGTCCGGGTGACTCCTACGAGCAGTACTTC	CASSFGPGDSYEQYF
TRBV19	TRBJ2-1	TRBD2	15	many	TGTGCCAGTAACCCGACCGGGACTATGTACAATGAGCAGTTCTTC	CASNPTGTMYNEQFF
TRBV13	TRBJ2-7	-	14	-	TGTGCCAGCAGCCCCGGGCCTAGCCCACACGAGCAGTACTTC	CASSPGPSPHEQYF
TRBV5-4	TRBJ2-1	TRBD2	14	-	TGTGCCAGCAGCTTTTCGCGGGAGAGGAATGAGCAGTTCTTC	CASSFSRERNEQFF
TRBV6-5	TRBJ2-1	TRBD2	15	-	TGTGCCAGCAGTTACTCAACTAGCGGGAGCGATGAGCAGTTCTTC	CASSYSTSGSDEQFF
TRBV21-1	TRBJ2-7	-	17	few	TGTGCCAGCAGCAAAGCCACTTCGGGGCCTGAGGGGTACGAGCAGTACTTC	CASSKATSGPEGYEQYF
TRBV19	TRBJ2-7	-	13	few	TGTGCCAGTAGCACGAGGTCAGGAGACGAGCAGTACTTC	CASSTRSGDEQYF
TRBV12-3/TRBV12-4	TRBJ2-1	TRBD2	12	few	TGTGCCATACTAGCGGGAGTGAATGAGCAGTTCTTC	CAILAGVNEQFF
TRBV28	TRBJ1-1	-	11	few	TGTGCCAGCAGCCCGGTCACTGAAGCTTTCTTT	CASSPVTEAFF
TRBV9	TRBJ1-5	-	15	-	TGTGCCAGCAGCCCCGAAGGTACAGGGTCTCAGCCCCAGCATTTT	CASSPEGTGSQPQHF
TRBV6-1	TRBJ2-5	-	14	-	TGTGCCAGCAGTCCGTCGGCCTTACAAGAGACCCAGTACTTC	CASSPSALQETQYF
TRBV5-1	TRBJ1-1	-	13	many	TGCGCCAGCAGCTTGAGAGGGCCAACTGAAGCTTTCTTT	CASSLRGPTEAFF
TRBV30	TRBJ2-7	-	13	few	TGTGCCTGGAGTGGAGCAGGACCCTACGAGCAGTACTTC	CAWSGAGPYEQYF
TRBV6-2/TRBV6-3	TRBJ2-1	-	12	-	TGTGCCAGCAGTTACGGTATGCATGAGCAGTTCTTC	CASSYGMHEQFF
TRBV4-3	TRBJ2-1	-	13	many	TGCGCCAGCAGCCAAGATAGGTACGCTGAGCAGTTCTTC	CASSQDRYAEQFF
TRBV4-1	TRBJ2-1	-	14	few	TGCGCCAGCAGCCAAGAGGGCAGGGGCAATGAGCAGTTCTTC	CASSQEGRGNEQFF
TRBV20-1	TRBJ2-7	-	14	many	TGCAGTGCTAGCGACGCGGGATTCTCCTACGAGCAGTACTTC	CSASDAGFSYEQYF
TRBV29-1	TRBJ2-3	TRBD2	13	many	TGCAGCGTTGCGAGCGGGATCTCAGATACGCAGTATTTT	CSVASGISDTQYF